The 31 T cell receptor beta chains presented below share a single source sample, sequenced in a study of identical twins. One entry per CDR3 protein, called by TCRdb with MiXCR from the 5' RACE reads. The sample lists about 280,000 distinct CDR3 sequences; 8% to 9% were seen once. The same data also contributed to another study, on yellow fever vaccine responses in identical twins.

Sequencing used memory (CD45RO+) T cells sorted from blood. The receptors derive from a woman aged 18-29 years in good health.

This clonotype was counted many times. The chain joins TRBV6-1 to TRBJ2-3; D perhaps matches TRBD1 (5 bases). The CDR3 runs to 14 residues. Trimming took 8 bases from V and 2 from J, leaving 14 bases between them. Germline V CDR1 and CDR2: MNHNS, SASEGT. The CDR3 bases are TGTGCCAGCGTCCAGACAGCTGCCACAGATACGCAGTATTTT. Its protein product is CASVQTAATDTQYF.

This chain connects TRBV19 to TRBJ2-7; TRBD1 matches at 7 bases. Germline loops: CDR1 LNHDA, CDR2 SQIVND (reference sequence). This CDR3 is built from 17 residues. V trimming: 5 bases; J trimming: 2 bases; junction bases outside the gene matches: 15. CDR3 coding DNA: TGTGCCAGTAGTCTTGGACAGACAGGGAAGGGGGCCTACGAGCAGTACGTC. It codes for CASSLGQTGKGAYEQYV.

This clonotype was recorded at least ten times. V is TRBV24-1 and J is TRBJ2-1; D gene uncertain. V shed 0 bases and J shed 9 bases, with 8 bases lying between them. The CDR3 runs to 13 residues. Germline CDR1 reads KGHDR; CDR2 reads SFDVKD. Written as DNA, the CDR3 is TGTGCCACCAGTGATTTGTACTCCCTTGAGCAGTTCTTC. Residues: CATSDLYSLEQFF.

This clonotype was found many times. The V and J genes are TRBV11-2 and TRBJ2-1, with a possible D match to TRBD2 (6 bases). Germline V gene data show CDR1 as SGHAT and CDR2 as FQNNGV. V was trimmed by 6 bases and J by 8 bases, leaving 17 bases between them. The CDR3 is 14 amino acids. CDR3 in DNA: TGTGCCAGCAGTCCGATTACTAGCAACGATGAGCAGTTCTTC. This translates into CASSPITSNDEQFF.

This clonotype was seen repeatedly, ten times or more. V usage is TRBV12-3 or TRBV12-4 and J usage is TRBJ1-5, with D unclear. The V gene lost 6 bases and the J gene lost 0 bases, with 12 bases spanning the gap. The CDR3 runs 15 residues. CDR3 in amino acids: CASRSSLHSNQPQHF. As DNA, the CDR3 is TGTGCCAGCAGGTCTTCTCTCCATAGCAATCAGCCCCAGCATTTT.

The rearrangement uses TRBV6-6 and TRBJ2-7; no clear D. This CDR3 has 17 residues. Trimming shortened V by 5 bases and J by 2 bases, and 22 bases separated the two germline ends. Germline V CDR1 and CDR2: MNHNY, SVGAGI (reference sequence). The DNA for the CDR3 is TGTGCCAGCAGTCCCACCATAGCCCTTCCAGGAACCTACGAGCAGTACTTC. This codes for CASSPTIALPGTYEQYF.

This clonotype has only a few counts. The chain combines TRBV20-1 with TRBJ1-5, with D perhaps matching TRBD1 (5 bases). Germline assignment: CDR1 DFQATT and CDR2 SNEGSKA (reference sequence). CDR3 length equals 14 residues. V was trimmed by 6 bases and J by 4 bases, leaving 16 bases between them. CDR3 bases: TGCAGTGCAGAGGGGTCAGGCCAGAATCAGCCCCAGCATTTT. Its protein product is CSAEGSGQNQPQHF.

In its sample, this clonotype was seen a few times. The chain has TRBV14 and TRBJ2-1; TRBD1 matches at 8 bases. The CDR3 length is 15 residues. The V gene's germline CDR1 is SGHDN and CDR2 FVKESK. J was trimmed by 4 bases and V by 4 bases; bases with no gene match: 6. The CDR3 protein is CASSLRDRMYNEQFF. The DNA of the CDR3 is TGTGCCAGCAGCCTCCGGGACAGGATGTACAATGAGCAGTTCTTC. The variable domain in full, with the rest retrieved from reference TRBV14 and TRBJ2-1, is EAGVTQFPSHSVIEKGQTVTLRCDPISGHDNLYWYRRVMGKEIKFLLHFVKESKQDESGMPNNRFLAERTGGTYSTLKVQPAELEDSGVYFCASSLRDRMYNEQFFGPGTRLTVL.

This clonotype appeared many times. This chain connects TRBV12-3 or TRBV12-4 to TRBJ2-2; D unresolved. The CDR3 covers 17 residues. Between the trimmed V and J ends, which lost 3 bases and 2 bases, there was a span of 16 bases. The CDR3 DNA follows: TGTGCCAGCAGTTTCGATAGGAGATGGGGAAACACCGGGGAGCTGTTTTTT. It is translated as CASSFDRRWGNTGELFF.

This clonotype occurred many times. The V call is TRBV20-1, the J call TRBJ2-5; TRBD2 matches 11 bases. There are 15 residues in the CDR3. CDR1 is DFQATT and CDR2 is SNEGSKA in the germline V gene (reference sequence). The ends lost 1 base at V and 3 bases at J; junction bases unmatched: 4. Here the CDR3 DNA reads TGCAGTGCTAGAGCTAGCGGGGGGAAGAAAGAGACCCAGTACTTC. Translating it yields CSARASGGKKETQYF.

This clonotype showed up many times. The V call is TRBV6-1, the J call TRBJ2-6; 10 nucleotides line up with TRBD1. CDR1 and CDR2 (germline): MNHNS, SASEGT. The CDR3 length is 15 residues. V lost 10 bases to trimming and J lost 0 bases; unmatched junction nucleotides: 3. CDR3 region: CAIRDRGSGANVLTF. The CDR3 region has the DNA TGTGCCATCCGGGACAGGGGCTCTGGGGCCAACGTCCTGACTTTC.

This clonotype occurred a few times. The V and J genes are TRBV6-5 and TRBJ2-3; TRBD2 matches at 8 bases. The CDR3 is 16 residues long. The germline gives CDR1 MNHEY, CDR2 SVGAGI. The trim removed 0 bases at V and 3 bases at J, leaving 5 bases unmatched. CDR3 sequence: CASSYSKAGATDTQYF. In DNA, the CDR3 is TGTGCCAGCAGTTACTCGAAAGCGGGGGCAACAGATACGCAGTATTTT.

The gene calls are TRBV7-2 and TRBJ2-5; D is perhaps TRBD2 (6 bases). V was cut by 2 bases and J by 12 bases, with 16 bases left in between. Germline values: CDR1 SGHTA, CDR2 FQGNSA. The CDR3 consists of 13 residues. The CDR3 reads CASSLPTLAQKYF. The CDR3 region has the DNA TGTGCCAGCAGCTTACCCACACTAGCCCAAAAGTACTTC.

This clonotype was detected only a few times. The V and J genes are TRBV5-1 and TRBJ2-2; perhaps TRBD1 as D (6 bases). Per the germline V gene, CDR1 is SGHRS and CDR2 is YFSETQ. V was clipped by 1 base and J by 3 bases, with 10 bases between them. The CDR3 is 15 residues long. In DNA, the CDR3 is TGCGCCAGCAGCTTGTGGGACATAGACACCGGGGAGCTGTTTTTT. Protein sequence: CASSLWDIDTGELFF.

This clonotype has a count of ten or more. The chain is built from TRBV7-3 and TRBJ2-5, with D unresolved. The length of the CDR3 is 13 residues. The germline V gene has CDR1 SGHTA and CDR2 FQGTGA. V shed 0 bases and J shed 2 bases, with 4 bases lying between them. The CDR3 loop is CASSLTVQETQYF. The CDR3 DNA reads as TGTGCCAGCAGCTTAACAGTTCAAGAGACCCAGTACTTC.

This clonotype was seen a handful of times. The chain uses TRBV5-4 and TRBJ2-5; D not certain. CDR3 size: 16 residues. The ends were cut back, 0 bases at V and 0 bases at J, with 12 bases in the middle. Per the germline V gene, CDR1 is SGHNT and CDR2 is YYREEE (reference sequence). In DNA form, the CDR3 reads TGTGCCAGCAGCTTGGCCGCGAACTCGTACCAAGAGACCCAGTACTTC. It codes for CASSLAANSYQETQYF.

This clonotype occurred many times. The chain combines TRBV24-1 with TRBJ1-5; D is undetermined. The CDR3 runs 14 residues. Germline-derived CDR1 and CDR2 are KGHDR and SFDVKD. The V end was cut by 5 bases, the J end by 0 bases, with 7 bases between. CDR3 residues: CATSGEYSNQPQHF. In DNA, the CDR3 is TGTGCCACCAGTGGGGAGTATAGCAATCAGCCCCAGCATTTT.

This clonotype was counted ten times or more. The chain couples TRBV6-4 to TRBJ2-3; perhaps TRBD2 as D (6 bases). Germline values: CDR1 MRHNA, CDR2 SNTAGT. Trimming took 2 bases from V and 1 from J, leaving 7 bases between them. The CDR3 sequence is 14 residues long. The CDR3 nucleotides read TGTGCCAGCAGTGACGGCGGGGGCACAGATACGCAGTATTTT. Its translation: CASSDGGGTDTQYF.

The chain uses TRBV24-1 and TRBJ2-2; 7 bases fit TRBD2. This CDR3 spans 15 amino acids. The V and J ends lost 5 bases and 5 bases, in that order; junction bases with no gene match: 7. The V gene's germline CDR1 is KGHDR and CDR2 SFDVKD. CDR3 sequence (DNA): TGTGCCACCAGTGTGGGAGGGAGCGGGACCGGGGAGCTGTTTTTT. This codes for CATSVGGSGTGELFF.

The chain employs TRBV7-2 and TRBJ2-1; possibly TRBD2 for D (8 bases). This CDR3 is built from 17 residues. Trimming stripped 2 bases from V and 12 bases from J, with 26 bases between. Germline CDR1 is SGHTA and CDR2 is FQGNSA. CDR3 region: CASSLQGGGRPGRGQFF. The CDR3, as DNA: TGTGCCAGCAGCTTACAGGGGGGCGGGAGGCCAGGCCGGGGGCAGTTCTTC.

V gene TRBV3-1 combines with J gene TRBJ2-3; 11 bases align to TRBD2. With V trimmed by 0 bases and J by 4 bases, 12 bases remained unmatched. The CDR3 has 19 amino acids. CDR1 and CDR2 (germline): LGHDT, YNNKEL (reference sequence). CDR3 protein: CASSQDAFGLAGGADTQYF. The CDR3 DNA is TGTGCCAGCAGCCAAGATGCCTTCGGGCTAGCGGGAGGTGCAGATACGCAGTATTTT.

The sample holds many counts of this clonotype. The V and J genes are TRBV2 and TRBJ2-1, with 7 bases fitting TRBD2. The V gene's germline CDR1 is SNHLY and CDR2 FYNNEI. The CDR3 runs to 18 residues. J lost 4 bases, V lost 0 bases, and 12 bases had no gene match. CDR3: CASSEANSPSGVYNEQFF. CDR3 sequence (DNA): TGTGCCAGCAGTGAAGCGAATTCTCCAAGCGGGGTTTACAATGAGCAGTTCTTC.

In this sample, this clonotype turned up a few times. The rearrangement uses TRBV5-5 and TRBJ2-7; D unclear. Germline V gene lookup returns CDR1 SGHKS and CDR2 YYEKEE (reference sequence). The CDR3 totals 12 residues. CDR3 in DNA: TGTGCCAGCAGCCGCGAACAAGGCGAGCGGTACGTC. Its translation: CASSREQGERYV.

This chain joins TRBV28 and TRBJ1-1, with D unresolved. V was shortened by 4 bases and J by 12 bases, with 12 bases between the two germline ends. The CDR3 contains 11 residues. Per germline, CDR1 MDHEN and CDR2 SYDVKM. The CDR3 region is CASSSNTQTFF. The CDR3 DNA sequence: TGTGCCAGCAGTTCCAACACGCAAACTTTCTTT.

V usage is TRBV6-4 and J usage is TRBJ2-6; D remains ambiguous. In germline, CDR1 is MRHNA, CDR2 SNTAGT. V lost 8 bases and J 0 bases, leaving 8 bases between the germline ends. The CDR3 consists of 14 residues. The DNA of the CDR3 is TGTGCCAGCTCGAGAACCTCTGGGGCCAACGTCCTGACTTTC. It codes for CASSRTSGANVLTF.

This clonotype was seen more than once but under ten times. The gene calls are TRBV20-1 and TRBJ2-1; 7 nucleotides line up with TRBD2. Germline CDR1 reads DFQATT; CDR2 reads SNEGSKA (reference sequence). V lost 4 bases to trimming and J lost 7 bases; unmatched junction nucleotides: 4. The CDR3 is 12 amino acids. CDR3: CSANGAGNEQFF. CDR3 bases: TGCAGTGCTAATGGAGCGGGGAATGAGCAGTTCTTC.

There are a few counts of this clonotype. CDR3 sequence reads: CSASSGWEQYV. Here the CDR3 DNA reads TGCAGTGCTAGCTCGGGGTGGGAGCAGTACGTC. V and J are TRBV20-1 and TRBJ2-7; D perhaps matches TRBD2 (5 bases). V was cut by 3 bases and J by 7 bases, with 10 bases left in between. This CDR3 is 11 amino acids long. Looked up from germline, CDR1 is DFQATT and CDR2 is SNEGSKA (reference sequence).

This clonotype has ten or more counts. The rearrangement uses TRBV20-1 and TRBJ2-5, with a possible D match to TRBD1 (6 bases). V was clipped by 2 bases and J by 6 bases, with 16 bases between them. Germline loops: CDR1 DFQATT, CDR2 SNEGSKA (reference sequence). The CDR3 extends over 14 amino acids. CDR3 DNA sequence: TGCAGTGCTAGATCAAACAGGGATTTGCAGACCCAGTACTTC. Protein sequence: CSARSNRDLQTQYF.

This CDR3 reads CASSRGNRGEQFF. The CDR3 DNA sequence: TGTGCCAGCAGCCGGGGCAACCGGGGTGAGCAGTTCTTC. This chain uses TRBV27 with TRBJ2-1; possibly TRBD1 or TRBD2 for D (5 bases each). The CDR3 loop spans 13 amino acids. CDR1 and CDR2 from the germline V gene are MNHEY and SMNVEV (reference sequence). The V end was cut by 6 bases, the J end by 9 bases, with 15 bases between.

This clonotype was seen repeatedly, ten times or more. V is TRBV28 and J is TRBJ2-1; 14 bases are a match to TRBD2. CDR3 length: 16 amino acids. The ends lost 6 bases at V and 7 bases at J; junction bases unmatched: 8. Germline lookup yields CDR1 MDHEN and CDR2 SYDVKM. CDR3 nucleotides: TGTGCCAGCAGAACCTCGGGACTAGCGGGAGATAATGAGCAGTTCTTC. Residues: CASRTSGLAGDNEQFF.

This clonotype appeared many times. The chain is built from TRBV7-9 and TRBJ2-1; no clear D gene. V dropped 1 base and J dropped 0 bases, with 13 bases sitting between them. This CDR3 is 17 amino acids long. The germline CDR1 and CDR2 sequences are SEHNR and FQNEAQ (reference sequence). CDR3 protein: CASSLVRLPSSYNEQFF. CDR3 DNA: TGTGCCAGCAGCTTAGTTCGACTCCCTAGCTCCTACAATGAGCAGTTCTTC.